This is a list of T cell receptor beta chains from one sample in a study of blood T cell repertoires in COVID-19. TCRdb's table, derived via immunoSEQ multiplex PCR, lists solely in-frame clones and lacks some. The data show approximately 100,000 clones, roughly 81% seen once. Sequenced input: peripheral blood. These TCRs come from a human donor in a cohort sampled during active COVID-19. CDR3s leave out the opening cysteine and the closing phenylalanine or tryptophan.

V gene	CDR3 protein
TRBV24-1	ATSDAGGQGNEQF
TRBV5-1	ASSKAPQGNEKLF
TRBV4-1	ASSQTGTSWETQY
TRBV25-1	ASSHTGTQTDTQY
TRBV2	ASSYGTSGIGEQF
TRBV19	ASSMGQGLDEQF
TRBV18	ASSPQLNQPQH
TRBV7-3	ASSNNIASEQY
TRBV11-3	ASGSQETQY
TRBV28	ASSLRGTGGEKLF
TRBV5-1	ASSLGTSGTDTQY
TRBV5-4	ASSLEAGATNTGELF
TRBV2	ASSPGLPYQETQY
TRBV6-5	ASSVADSYGYGYT
TRBV19	ASSIQTDTQY
TRBV7-9	ASSFWTGGEREKLF
TRBV10-3	AISKDRNDYGYT
TRBV12-5	ASSWGDQPQH
TRBV6-5	ASRTTGALYGYT